The 8 T cell receptor beta chains below come from one sample, sequenced in a study of cytomegalovirus exposure and HLA in healthy donors. Vbeta (60) and Jbeta (13) primers were used in the PCR. Measured with immunoSEQ multiplex PCR; TCRdb has only the in-frame clones, and not every one. The table includes under 200,000 clones, around 85% detected once. Sequenced sample: PBMCs. All receptors come from a male donor in good health and CMV-seronegative.

The rearrangement joins TRBV10-1 to TRBJ2-4, with D possibly TRBD1 on 6 matching bases. Trimming cost V 6 bases and J 3 bases, with 15 bases left between them. The CDR3 has 15 residues. Germline V gives CDR1 WNHNN, CDR2 SYGVQD (reference sequence). The CDR3 region has the DNA TGCGCCAGCAGGTGGACAGCCGGAGGCAAAAACATTCAGTACTTC. Translation: CASRWTAGGKNIQYF.

The J gene is TRBJ1-5, the V gene TRBV6-5; weak D call: TRBD1 (5 bases). Trimming left V 11 bases short and J 1 base short, with 12 bases between. CDR1 and CDR2 from the germline V gene are MNHEY and SVGAGI. The CDR3 totals 13 residues. The CDR3 is CACWGGSNQPQHF. The DNA for the CDR3 is TGTGCCTGCTGGGGGGGAAGCAATCAGCCCCAGCATTTT.

This chain links TRBV5-4 with TRBJ2-5; 7 bases match TRBD1. The J call could be wrong; TRBJ2-7 is a better fit for the DNA end. The CDR3 is 14 amino acids. Germline V gene data show CDR1 as SGHNT and CDR2 as YYREEE (reference sequence). The CDR3 DNA reads as TGTGCCAGCAGCCAGTTGGGACAGCGTTACGAGCAGTACTTC. Translated, it gives CASSQLGQRYEQYF.

The chain combines TRBV10-3 with TRBJ2-5; 7 positions agree with TRBD1. Trimming removed 6 bases from V and 4 bases from J; junction bases left unmatched: 11. There are 15 residues in the CDR3. Germline CDR1 and CDR2: ENHRY and SYGVKD. This chain's CDR3 is CAISEPETGTETQYF. For the CDR3, the DNA is TGTGCCATCAGCGAACCGGAGACAGGGACAGAGACCCAGTACTTC.

This clone appeared a few times. This chain uses TRBV5-4 with TRBJ2-5; 11 bases match TRBD2. Germline lookup yields CDR1 SGHNT and CDR2 YYREEE (reference sequence). The CDR3 is 17 residues long. The ends lost 0 bases at V and 5 bases at J; junction bases unmatched: 9. For the CDR3, the DNA is TGTGCCAGCAGCTTGGTCAGTGTAGCGGGGGGGCGGGAGACCCAGTACTTC. It is translated as CASSLVSVAGGRETQYF.

V usage is TRBV19 and J usage is TRBJ1-5; the D gene is possibly TRBD1 (6 bases). The CDR3 has 19 residues. Looked up from germline, CDR1 is LNHDA and CDR2 is SQIVND (reference sequence). V gave up 0 bases and J gave up 5 bases, with 23 bases separating them. Here the CDR3 DNA reads TGTGCCAGTAGTATAGACATCACTTCCAGCGGGGGCGACGATCAGCCCCAGCATTTT. It codes for CASSIDITSSGGDDQPQHF.

This chain uses TRBV27 with TRBJ2-7, with TRBD1 matching 9 bases. The CDR3 has 13 amino acids. The V and J ends lost 8 bases and 4 bases, in that order; junction bases with no gene match: 6. Looked up from germline, CDR1 is MNHEY and CDR2 is SMNVEV (reference sequence). In DNA, the CDR3 is TGTGCCAGCGGGGAACAGGGGGCTTACGAGCAGTACTTC. Translating gives CASGEQGAYEQYF.

With regard to this clone: The sample carries other DNA sequences with the same CDR3. The chain combines TRBV11-2 with TRBJ2-7; D is unresolved. Germline loops: CDR1 SGHAT, CDR2 FQNNGV. V was cut by 4 bases and J by 4 bases, with 5 bases left in between. This CDR3 comprises 11 residues. This CDR3 is CASSSQYEQYF. The CDR3 DNA is TGTGCCAGCAGCTCTCAGTACGAGCAGTACTTC. Combining the CDR3 with reference TRBV11-2 and TRBJ2-7 gives the whole variable domain EAGVAQSPRYKIIEKRQSVAFWCNPISGHATLYWYQQILGQGPKLLIQFQNNGVVDDSQLPKDRFSAERLKGVDSTLKIQPAKLEDSAVYLCASSSQYEQYFGPGTRLTVT.